The present T cell receptor (beta chain) was sequenced within a study of blood T cell repertoires in COVID-19. Study background: Researchers got acute and convalescent COVID-19 samples from the United States, Italy and Spain. Sample material is recorded as cDNA or gDNA derived from T cells, B-cell-depleted T cells, or PBMCs.

Per the original data handling: From reference gene primer amplification, estimates of nucleated cell counts were derived. Method: immunoSEQ multiplex PCR; TCRdb's copy keeps in-frame clones and lacks some. The DNA was the basis for D and trimming; V, J and clone size are from that table. The repertoire holds fewer than 500,000 clones, with more than 85% as singletons. This TCR came from a woman in her twenties or thirties with acute or convalescent COVID-19. The sample taken for sequencing was peripheral blood.

The DNA for the CDR3 is TGCGCCAGCAGCCAAGACCTGGGGGCTCTCTATAATTCACCCCTCCACTTT. This codes for CASSQDLGALYNSPLHF. The chain employs TRBV4-1 and TRBJ1-6; a possible D gene is TRBD1 (6 bases). In germline, CDR1 is MGHRA, CDR2 YSYEKL. The CDR3 has 17 residues. The V gene lost 0 bases and the J gene lost 3 bases, with 12 bases spanning the gap.